Below are 30 T cell receptor beta chains sequenced from a single sample in a study of T cell responses to AZD1222 COVID-19 vaccine. The assay was immunoSEQ multiplex PCR, and TCRdb's table has in-frame clones only and misses some. The sample carries 180,000 or so clones, over 85% recorded once. The specimen was peripheral blood, collected 28 days after the second dose of the MenACWY control vaccine. The receptors were sampled from an adult who received the MenACWY meningococcal vaccine as a control.

The chain combines TRBV11-2 with TRBJ1-1, with TRBD1 matching 7 bases. This CDR3 spans 15 amino acids. V lost 5 bases and J lost 1; bases outside the gene matches: 7. Germline CDR1 is SGHAT and CDR2 is FQNNGV. The DNA for the CDR3 is TGTGCCAGCAGCCCGAGAACAGGGGCGAACACTGAAGCTTTCTTT. It encodes CASSPRTGANTEAFF. The whole variable domain, remainder taken from reference TRBV11-2 and TRBJ1-1, is EAGVAQSPRYKIIEKRQSVAFWCNPISGHATLYWYQQILGQGPKLLIQFQNNGVVDDSQLPKDRFSAERLKGVDSTLKIQPAKLEDSAVYLCASSPRTGANTEAFFGQGTRLTVV.

CDR3 DNA sequence: TGTGCCAGCAGCATCCGGGACTGCCCCTGGAGGCAGTATTTT. It codes for CASSIRDCPWRQYF. The chain recombines TRBV21-1 with TRBJ2-3; the D call TRBD2 from the table was never checked on the DNA. TRBV21-1 is an annotated pseudogene. CDR3 length: 14 amino acids.

This chain connects TRBV5-1 to TRBJ1-6; D is perhaps TRBD1 (6 bases). Germline V gives CDR1 SGHRS, CDR2 YFSETQ. The V and J ends lost 4 bases and 5 bases respectively, with 13 bases between them. The CDR3 totals 15 residues. The CDR3 is CASSQRQGNNSPLHF. CDR3 in DNA: TGCGCCAGCAGCCAAAGGCAGGGGAATAATTCACCCCTCCACTTT. Full variable domain (rest looked up from reference TRBV5-1 and TRBJ1-6): KAGVTQTPRYLIKTRGQQVTLSCSPISGHRSVSWYQQTPGQGLQFLFEYFSETQRNKGNFPGRFSGRQFSNSRSEMNVSTLELGDSALYLCASSQRQGNNSPLHFGNGTRLTVT.

V gene TRBV18 combines with J gene TRBJ1-4; D uncertain. Germline V gene data show CDR1 as KGHSH and CDR2 as LQKENI. The CDR3 is 13 residues long. Trimming cost V 4 bases and J 10 bases, with 13 bases left between them. The CDR3 region has the DNA TGTGCCAGCTCACAGGATCCCGACGGAAAACTGTTTTTT. Amino acid sequence: CASSQDPDGKLFF.

V and J are TRBV27 and TRBJ1-2; 10 bases fit TRBD1. J lost 3 bases, V lost 5 bases, and 6 bases had no gene match. This CDR3 has 15 residues. Germline lookup yields CDR1 MNHEY and CDR2 SMNVEV (reference sequence). CDR3 loop: CASSPGTGVHYGYTF. CDR3 in DNA: TGTGCCAGCAGTCCCGGGACAGGGGTCCACTATGGCTACACCTTC.

J is TRBJ2-7 and V is TRBV5-6; D uncertain. This CDR3 comprises 13 residues. V was pared by 1 base and J by 6 bases, with 11 bases between. Germline-derived CDR1 and CDR2 are SGHDT and YYEEEE. For the CDR3, the DNA is TGTGCCAGCAGCTTGACAGTCTTAGCCGAGCAGTACTTC. Its protein is CASSLTVLAEQYF.

A remark on this clone: At one of its ends the junction is not consistent with the germline gene, which may arise from a read error. The chain combines TRBV7-7 with TRBJ2-3; 9 bases agree with TRBD2. The CDR3 is made up of 16 amino acids. Germline V lookup: CDR1 SSHAT, CDR2 FNYEAQ (reference sequence). The CDR3 region has the DNA TGTGCTAGCAGCTTAGGGCGGGGGGGCAGCACAGATACGCAGTATTTT. Its translation is CASSLGRGGSTDTQYF.

This clone was recorded once. The chain couples TRBV5-1 to TRBJ1-6; TRBD1 matches 8 bases. Germline CDR1 is SGHRS and CDR2 is YFSETQ. The CDR3 spans 18 residues. V lost 3 bases and J lost 8; bases outside the gene matches: 16. DNA for the CDR3: TGCGCCAGCAGCTCCGGACAGGGTGTTGGATTCGGGTATTCACCCCTCCACTTT. It specifies CASSSGQGVGFGYSPLHF.

The gene calls are TRBV4-1 and TRBJ2-3; 8 bases match TRBD1. Germline V gene sequence: CDR1 MGHRA, CDR2 YSYEKL. This CDR3 contains 16 residues. V dropped 1 base and J dropped 0; count of bases not matched to a gene: 3. The CDR3: CASSQGQGRSTDTQYF. In nucleotides, the CDR3 is TGCGCCAGCAGCCAAGGACAGGGGCGTAGCACAGATACGCAGTATTTT.

The rearrangement joins TRBV19 to TRBJ1-1; 10 nucleotides match TRBD1. With V trimmed by 4 bases and J by 5 bases, 13 bases remained unmatched. The germline V gene has CDR1 LNHDA and CDR2 SQIVND (reference sequence). This CDR3 has 17 residues. The CDR3 bases are TGTGCCAGTAGTACGACAGGGGGCGCGGGTCGGAGGACTGAAGCTTTCTTT. Protein product: CASSTTGGAGRRTEAFF.

V gene TRBV11-1 combines with J gene TRBJ2-2, with D perhaps matching TRBD1 (5 bases). This CDR3 is 15 amino acids long. Deletions cut 8 bases from V and 0 bases from J, with 13 bases between. Germline V CDR1 and CDR2: SGHAT, FQDESV (reference sequence). CDR3 DNA sequence: TGTGCCAGCTCCAGGGTAATCGCGAACACCGGGGAGCTGTTTTTT. This translates into CASSRVIANTGELFF.

On this clone itself: A junction boundary mismatches the germline segment, possibly from a read error. The V and J genes are TRBV3-1 (or the pseudogene TRBV3-2) and TRBJ2-7; D could derive from TRBD1 or TRBD2 (5 bases each). The CDR3 is 14 amino acids. Germline values: CDR1 LGHDT, CDR2 YNNKEL (reference sequence). The chain's CDR3 is CASTQAGRNYEQYF. The CDR3 coding sequence is TGTGCCAGCACCCAAGCAGGGAGAAACTACGAGCAGTACTTC.

The J gene is TRBJ2-3, the V gene TRBV7-9, with D possibly TRBD2 on 7 matching bases. The CDR3 has 15 residues. The germline V and J ends were trimmed by 4 bases and 2 bases, with 13 bases remaining between them. Germline lookup yields CDR1 SEHNR and CDR2 FQNEAQ (reference sequence). The CDR3 DNA reads TGTGCCAGCAGCTCAGGGGAGGGTATCACAGATACGCAGTATTTT. Encoded protein: CASSSGEGITDTQYF.

The chain links TRBV28 to TRBJ1-1, with 8 bases that match TRBD1. The V and J ends lost 5 bases and 3 bases, in that order; junction bases with no gene match: 8. CDR3 length equals 15 residues. From germline, CDR1 is MDHEN and CDR2 SYDVKM. CDR3 DNA: TGTGCCAGCAGTCACGACAGGGGATTGTACACTGAAGCTTTCTTT. This encodes CASSHDRGLYTEAFF.

This rearrangement joins TRBV19 to TRBJ1-6; 9 nucleotides align to TRBD1. The CDR3 extends over 16 amino acids. With 4 bases clipped from V and 7 bases from J, the junction kept 8 bases outside the gene matches. CDR1 is LNHDA, CDR2 SQIVND, per germline (reference sequence). The CDR3 is CASSTSRTGANSPLHF. The CDR3 nucleotides are TGTGCCAGTAGTACCTCCCGGACAGGGGCCAATTCACCCCTCCACTTT.

This chain connects TRBV15 to TRBJ2-7, with 9 bases matching TRBD2. V lost 3 bases, J lost 5 bases, and 8 bases stayed unmatched. The CDR3 is 15 amino acids. Germline V gene lookup returns CDR1 LNHNV and CDR2 YYDKDF (reference sequence). The CDR3 DNA reads TGTGCCACCAGCAGCCTGACTAGCGGTCGAAACGAGCAGTACTTC. It yields the protein CATSSLTSGRNEQYF.

The chain employs TRBV29-1 and TRBJ1-2; the D is unclear. Germline loops: CDR1 SQVTM, CDR2 ANQGSEA. V dropped 2 bases and J dropped 2 bases, with 15 bases sitting between them. The CDR3 is made up of 15 amino acids. The CDR3 loop reads CSVELAGASNYGYTF. The CDR3, as DNA: TGCAGCGTTGAATTGGCAGGAGCTTCCAACTATGGCTACACCTTC.

Worth noting for this clone: Other nucleotide sequences in the sample specify the same CDR3. The chain links TRBV3-1 (or the pseudogene TRBV3-2) to TRBJ1-5, with unresolved D. The V gene's germline CDR1 is LGHDT and CDR2 YNNKEL (reference sequence). The CDR3 has 13 amino acids. Trimming took 0 bases from V and 5 from J, leaving 5 bases between them. The CDR3 coding sequence is TGTGCCAGCAGCCAAGATCGTGATCAGCCCCAGCATTTT. It encodes CASSQDRDQPQHF.

The V and J genes are TRBV3-1 (or the pseudogene TRBV3-2) and TRBJ1-2; D is uncertain. The CDR3 sequence is 14 residues long. Germline V gives CDR1 LGHDT, CDR2 YNNKEL (reference sequence). The germline V and J ends were trimmed by 6 bases and 8 bases, with 19 bases remaining between them. CDR3 nucleotide sequence: TGTGCCAGCAGTGCAACTCCCACTTCGGGAGGCTACACCTTC. This gives the protein CASSATPTSGGYTF.

The chain has TRBV12-3 or TRBV12-4 and TRBJ1-1, with a possible D match to TRBD1 (6 bases). The CDR3 extends over 13 amino acids. V lost 2 bases to trimming and J lost 3 bases, with 7 bases between them. The CDR3 bases are TGTGCCAGCAGTTTAAGACAGGACACTGAAGCTTTCTTT. It specifies CASSLRQDTEAFF.

The V call is TRBV19, the J call TRBJ2-3; D could derive from TRBD1 or TRBD2 (5 bases each). The CDR3 totals 15 residues. Trimming left V 5 bases short and J 1 base short, with 13 bases between. Germline V gives CDR1 LNHDA, CDR2 SQIVND (reference sequence). CDR3 coding DNA: TGTGCCAGTAGTTATCGTAGAGGGGGCACAGATACGCAGTATTTT. It specifies CASSYRRGGTDTQYF.

The chain joins TRBV6-2 or TRBV6-3 to TRBJ1-6, with 7 bases fitting TRBD1. V dropped 6 bases and J dropped 9; count of bases not matched to a gene: 8. The CDR3 contains 14 residues. Germline CDR1 MNHEY, CDR2 SVGEGT. Here the CDR3 reads CASSRQGFTSPLHF. DNA for the CDR3: TGTGCCAGCAGCCGACAGGGATTCACTTCACCCCTCCACTTT.

The V call is TRBV2, the J call TRBJ1-3, with 7 nucleotides matching TRBD1. In germline, CDR1 is SNHLY, CDR2 FYNNEI. There are 14 residues in the CDR3. The trim removed 6 bases at V and 2 bases at J, leaving 4 bases unmatched. The CDR3 loop reads CASRGRGTGNTIYF. The CDR3 nucleotides are TGTGCCAGCAGGGGCAGGGGGACTGGAAACACCATATATTTT.

V is TRBV7-9 and J is TRBJ2-2; D unclear. V was clipped by 2 bases and J by 8 bases, with 6 bases between them. The CDR3 covers 12 residues. Germline CDR1 and CDR2: SEHNR and FQNEAQ (reference sequence). CDR3 nucleotide sequence: TGTGCCAGCAGCTTATTACCTGGGGAGCTGTTTTTT. It specifies CASSLLPGELFF. The whole variable domain, remainder taken from reference TRBV7-9 and TRBJ2-2, is DTGVSQNPRHKITKRGQNVTFRCDPISEHNRLYWYRQTLGQGPEFLTYFQNEAQLEKSRLLSDRFSAERPKGSFSTLEIQRTEQGDSAMYLCASSLLPGELFFGEGSRLTVL.

The chain has TRBV10-1 and TRBJ1-5, with 7 bases matching TRBD1. Trimming removed 6 bases from V and 5 bases from J; junction bases left unmatched: 16. The CDR3 contains 17 residues. Germline lookup yields CDR1 WNHNN and CDR2 SYGVQD (reference sequence). The CDR3 coding sequence is TGCGCCAGCAGCTTAATCCGGGACAGTCTCGCCGATCAGCCCCAGCATTTT. Amino acids: CASSLIRDSLADQPQHF.

This chain joins TRBV19 and TRBJ2-5, with TRBD2 identical over 16 bases. The CDR3 is made up of 17 amino acids. Germline V gene sequence: CDR1 LNHDA, CDR2 SQIVND (reference sequence). V gave up 4 bases and J gave up 4 bases; unmatched junction bases: 6. Written as DNA, the CDR3 is TGTGCCAGTAGTAGGGGACTAGCGGGGGGGTCTATAGAGACCCAGTACTTC. As protein: CASSRGLAGGSIETQYF.

For the CDR3, the DNA is TGTGCCAGCAGCGTAGCAGGACGGGAAAAACTGTTTTTT. Its protein product is CASSVAGREKLFF. The genes are TRBV9 and TRBJ1-4; D call uncertain. Trimming cost V 0 bases and J 8 bases, with 8 bases left between them. The V gene's germline CDR1 is SGDLS and CDR2 YYNGEE. The CDR3 is 13 residues long.

The chain uses TRBV6-4 and TRBJ2-2; TRBD1 agrees at 9 bases. The CDR3 is 15 amino acids. V lost 5 bases to trimming and J lost 1 base; unmatched junction nucleotides: 2. CDR1 is MRHNA, CDR2 SNTAGT, per germline. CDR3 amino acids: CASSWGQGNTGELFF. CDR3 coding DNA: TGTGCCAGCAGTTGGGGACAGGGGAACACCGGGGAGCTGTTTTTT.

V gene TRBV28 combines with J gene TRBJ1-1; D unresolved. CDR1 is MDHEN and CDR2 is SYDVKM in the germline V gene. CDR3 length: 11 amino acids. V was shortened by 7 bases and J by 4 bases, with 7 bases between the two germline ends. The CDR3 DNA reads as TGTGCCAGCAAACTCTCCACTGAAGCTTTCTTT. It translates to CASKLSTEAFF.

V usage is TRBV6-4 and J usage is TRBJ1-3; the D is unclear. The V end lost 2 bases, the J end lost 0 bases, and 14 bases lay between the germline ends. Germline loops: CDR1 MRHNA, CDR2 SNTAGT. The CDR3 consists of 17 residues. The CDR3 coding sequence is TGTGCCAGCAGTGACCCGCGCAGTCCAGACTCTGGAAACACCATATATTTT. Translated, it gives CASSDPRSPDSGNTIYF.